This is a list of T cell receptor beta chains from one sample in a study of T cell responses to AZD1222 COVID-19 vaccine. Produced via immunoSEQ multiplex PCR; TCRdb's table is partial and in-frame only. The sample consists of about 180,000 clones, roughly 88% of them appearing once. The starting material was peripheral blood, obtained 28 days after the second AZD1222 dose. The receptors shown here come from an adult who received the AZD1222 COVID-19 vaccine. CDR3s include the opening cysteine and the closing phenylalanine or tryptophan. Fields, in order: D gene, clone size, V gene, J gene, CDR3 DNA, CDR3 protein. A D gene is named only where the DNA matches it firmly. For some rows the clone size is stated as once, few or many, or as a class when expanded; others skip it.

D gene: -; clone size: -; V gene: TRBV6-2/TRBV6-3; J gene: TRBJ1-6; CDR3 DNA: TGTGCCAGCAGCATGGACGGAACTACACCCCTCCACTTT; CDR3 protein: CASSMDGTTPLHF
D gene: -; clone size: -; V gene: TRBV6-1; J gene: TRBJ1-4; CDR3 DNA: TGTGCCAGCAGTGAAGAAGGGCTCACTAATGAAAAACTGTTTTTT; CDR3 protein: CASSEEGLTNEKLFF
D gene: TRBD2; clone size: once; V gene: TRBV7-9; J gene: TRBJ2-1; CDR3 DNA: TGTGCCAGCAGCTTAGAGGCGGGGGGGCAATTAGATGAGCAGTTCTTC; CDR3 protein: CASSLEAGGQLDEQFF
D gene: -; clone size: -; V gene: TRBV18; J gene: TRBJ1-3; CDR3 DNA: TGTGCCAGCTCACTCGACAGTCACTCTGGAAACACCATATATTTT; CDR3 protein: CASSLDSHSGNTIYF
D gene: -; clone size: -; V gene: TRBV7-6; J gene: TRBJ1-4; CDR3 DNA: TGTGCCAGCAGTTCCCCCCCTCGAGAAAAACTGTTTTTT; CDR3 protein: CASSSPPREKLFF
D gene: TRBD1; clone size: few; V gene: TRBV30; J gene: TRBJ1-4; CDR3 DNA: TGTGCCCTCGACAGGGCGGATGAAAAACTGTTTTTT; CDR3 protein: CALDRADEKLFF
D gene: -; clone size: -; V gene: TRBV5-1; J gene: TRBJ1-2; CDR3 DNA: TGCGCCAGCAGCTTGGAGGGGTGGATTGGCTACACCTTC; CDR3 protein: CASSLEGWIGYTF
D gene: -; clone size: -; V gene: TRBV10-3; J gene: TRBJ2-1; CDR3 DNA: TGTGCCATCGGGAATGAACCTTACAATGAGCAGTTCTTC; CDR3 protein: CAIGNEPYNEQFF
D gene: TRBD1; clone size: -; V gene: TRBV19; J gene: TRBJ2-5; CDR3 DNA: TGTGCCAGTAGCACCGGGACAGGGCAAGGGGAGACCCAGTACTTC; CDR3 protein: CASSTGTGQGETQYF
D gene: -; clone size: -; V gene: TRBV2; J gene: TRBJ1-1; CDR3 DNA: TGTGCCAGCGGAGCAGGAGCAGGGGTCCTGAACACTGAAGCTTTCTTT; CDR3 protein: CASGAGAGVLNTEAFF
D gene: -; clone size: -; V gene: TRBV11-2; J gene: TRBJ1-2; CDR3 DNA: TGTGCCAGCAGCTTACTAGGACCTAACTATGGCTACACCTTC; CDR3 protein: CASSLLGPNYGYTF
D gene: -; clone size: -; V gene: TRBV5-4; J gene: TRBJ2-3; CDR3 DNA: TGTGCCAGCAGCTTGAGGGACCCAACAGATACGCAGTATTTT; CDR3 protein: CASSLRDPTDTQYF
D gene: -; clone size: -; V gene: TRBV19; J gene: TRBJ2-3; CDR3 DNA: TGTGCCAGTAGTATTTCAGATACGCAGTATTTT; CDR3 protein: CASSISDTQYF
D gene: -; clone size: -; V gene: TRBV2; J gene: TRBJ1-4; CDR3 DNA: TGTGCCGGAGGGACTTACGGGGAGGCTAATGAAAAACTGTTTTTT; CDR3 protein: CAGGTYGEANEKLFF
D gene: TRBD2; clone size: -; V gene: TRBV5-1; J gene: TRBJ2-3; CDR3 DNA: TGCGCCAGCAGCTTACGGGGGGTTAAGACAGATACGCAGTATTTT; CDR3 protein: CASSLRGVKTDTQYF
D gene: TRBD1; clone size: -; V gene: TRBV3-1/TRBV3-2; J gene: TRBJ1-3; CDR3 DNA: TGTGCCAGCAGCCAAGTCCCCCGGACAGGGGCTGGAAACACCATATATTTT; CDR3 protein: CASSQVPRTGAGNTIYF
D gene: -; clone size: -; V gene: TRBV9; J gene: TRBJ2-7; CDR3 DNA: TGTGCCAGCAGCGTAGGTCCCGGACACCCCTACGAGCAGTACTTC; CDR3 protein: CASSVGPGHPYEQYF